This T cell receptor (beta chain) was captured by sequencing in a study of blood T cells in healthy people across ages. The germline V gene has CDR1 MDHEN and CDR2 SYDVKM. The CDR3 covers 12 residues. For the second PCR, which ran for 7 to 11 cycles, a sample-barcoded 5' primer and a J-beta primer mix were used. In TCRdb, the 5' RACE reads were re-called with MiXCR into one record per CDR3 protein. The repertoire holds approximately 600,000 distinct CDR3 sequences, with under 70% as singletons. This receptor was obtained from a man aged 60 to 75 in good health. The chain is built from TRBV28 and TRBJ1-4, with a tentative D call TRBD1 (5 bases). Sequenced material: blood. The CDR3 sequence: CGAGYTNEKLFF. The CDR3 coding sequence is TGTGGGGCAGGGTATACTAATGAAAAACTGTTTTTT. Together with reference TRBV28 and TRBJ1-4, the CDR3 gives the full variable domain: DVKVTQSSRYLVKRTGEKVFLECVQDMDHENMFWYRQDPGLGLRLIYFSYDVKMKEKGDIPEGYSVSREKKERFSLILESASTNQTSMYLCGAGYTNEKLFFGSGTQLSVL.